Shown below are 21 T cell receptor beta chains from a single sample sequenced in a study of blood T cells in healthy people across ages. Primed by a sample-barcoded 5' primer and a J-beta primer mix, a second PCR proceeded for roughly 7 to 12 cycles. Via MiXCR, TCRdb re-called the 5' RACE reads, giving one row per CDR3 protein. The sample contains 2 million or so distinct CDR3 sequences, just under 50% of which appear only once. Specimen: blood. These receptor sequences come from a woman aged 40 to 49 in good health.

The chain employs TRBV4-3 and TRBJ1-2, with 8 bases matching TRBD1. Trimming removed 4 bases from V and 6 bases from J; junction bases left unmatched: 13. CDR3 length: 16 residues. In germline, CDR1 is LGHNA, CDR2 YSLEER. CDR3 protein: CASSPRTGIRGNGYTF. The CDR3 DNA sequence: TGCGCCAGCAGCCCCAGGACAGGGATTCGGGGTAATGGCTACACCTTC.

This clonotype was picked up a small number of times. This chain uses TRBV4-1 with TRBJ1-2, with D maybe TRBD1 (5 bases). The CDR3 spans 17 residues. Trimming took off 2 bases at V and 2 bases at J, with 18 bases between the two ends. Germline V gene sequence: CDR1 MGHRA, CDR2 YSYEKL. The CDR3 loop reads CASSQLYPTRGNYGYTF. The CDR3 nucleotides are TGCGCCAGCAGCCAACTCTATCCGACAAGGGGCAACTATGGCTACACCTTC.

This clonotype was detected only once. The chain combines TRBV2 with TRBJ2-1, with a tentative D call TRBD1 (6 bases). V dropped 9 bases and J dropped 1 base, with 7 bases sitting between them. Germline loops: CDR1 SNHLY, CDR2 FYNNEI. The CDR3 has 12 amino acids. DNA of the CDR3: TGTGCCAGGGGACAATCCTACAATGAGCAGTTCTTC. Its translation: CARGQSYNEQFF.

This clonotype was observed a few times. This sequence joins TRBV10-3 and TRBJ2-5, with no clear D. The CDR3 sequence is 12 residues long. Per the germline V gene, CDR1 is ENHRY and CDR2 is SYGVKD. Trimming cost V 4 bases and J 2 bases, with 5 bases left between them. This chain's CDR3 is CAISAFQETQYF. The CDR3, as DNA: TGTGCCATCAGTGCATTTCAAGAGACCCAGTACTTC.

This clonotype was detected a few times. V gene TRBV20-1 combines with J gene TRBJ2-6; D is unresolved. From germline, CDR1 is DFQATT and CDR2 SNEGSKA (reference sequence). The CDR3 has 18 amino acids. V was clipped by 0 bases and J by 0 bases, with 15 bases between them. CDR3 protein: CSARDPLAQDSGANVLTF. The CDR3 coding sequence is TGCAGTGCTAGAGATCCCCTGGCCCAGGACTCTGGGGCCAACGTCCTGACTTTC.

This clonotype appeared a few times. One end of the junction fails to match germline, which may point to a read error. The chain uses TRBV10-1 and TRBJ2-7; 10 bases align to TRBD1. CDR1 and CDR2 from the germline V gene are WNHNN and SYGVQD (reference sequence). The CDR3 is 13 residues long. The chain's CDR3 is CASSPGQGDEQYF. The CDR3 DNA reads TGTGCCAGCTCACCAGGACAGGGGGACGAGCAGTACTTC.

This clonotype was recorded a few times. J is TRBJ2-6 and V is TRBV6-1, with no clear D. V was pared by 6 bases and J by 1 base, with 19 bases between. The CDR3 consists of 18 residues. The germline CDR1 and CDR2 sequences are MNHNS and SASEGT. The CDR3 loop is CASRFSKLLTSGANVLTF. The CDR3 nucleotides read TGTGCCAGCAGGTTTAGTAAGCTTTTGACTTCTGGGGCCAACGTCCTGACTTTC.

The chain is built from TRBV20-1 and TRBJ2-5, with 9 bases aligning to TRBD1. The CDR3 loop spans 15 amino acids. Losses at the gene ends were 3 bases for V and 1 base for J; bases not matched to a gene: 6. From germline, CDR1 is DFQATT and CDR2 SNEGSKA (reference sequence). The CDR3, as DNA: TGCAGTGCTAGGGGGGGACAGGGAATCCAAGAGACCCAGTACTTC. It encodes CSARGGQGIQETQYF.

This clonotype was detected only once. This chain connects TRBV3-1 to TRBJ1-1; 8 bases are a match to TRBD1. The CDR3 is 14 residues long. Germline-derived CDR1 and CDR2 are LGHDT and YNNKEL (reference sequence). V shed 4 bases, J shed 6 bases, and the junction held 7 bases outside the gene matches. The CDR3 DNA reads TGTGCCAGCAGCCCATGGACAGGGACGGCTGAAGCTTTCTTT. It is translated as CASSPWTGTAEAFF.

This clonotype was counted a few times. The rearrangement uses TRBV5-1 and TRBJ2-6; 7 bases match TRBD1. The V gene's germline CDR1 is SGHRS and CDR2 YFSETQ. The V segment lost 6 bases and the J segment 2 bases; nucleotides outside the gene matches: 11. CDR3 length: 17 residues. CDR3 protein: CASNRDRVETGANVLTF. The CDR3 nucleotides are TGCGCCAGCAACCGAGACAGGGTAGAGACTGGGGCCAACGTCCTGACTTTC.

This chain connects TRBV7-2 to TRBJ1-2; TRBD1 aligns across 7 bases. The CDR3 spans 13 residues. Trimming at V came to 7 bases and at J to 5 bases, leaving 7 bases not matched to a gene. Germline CDR1 and CDR2: SGHTA and FQGNSA. As DNA, the CDR3 is TGTGCCAGCACTACGACAGGGCCTTATGGCTACACCTTC. This translates into CASTTTGPYGYTF.

This clonotype was detected ten times or more. The chain couples TRBV5-1 to TRBJ2-6; D remains unclear. The V gene lost 5 bases and the J gene lost 0 bases, with 6 bases spanning the gap. The CDR3 extends over 14 amino acids. CDR1 is SGHRS, CDR2 YFSETQ, per germline. The CDR3 DNA reads TGCGCCAGCAGGTTCAGCTCTGGGGCCAACGTCCTGACTTTC. This gives the protein CASRFSSGANVLTF.

Details on this clonotype: This could be a read error, since a much larger clone is one nucleotide away. The chain is built from TRBV7-2 and TRBJ2-7; 8 nucleotides line up with TRBD1. This CDR3 comprises 14 residues. CDR1 and CDR2 from the germline V gene are SGHTA and FQGNSA. The V gene end was trimmed by 5 bases and the J gene end by 1 base; junction bases not matched to a gene: 4. For the CDR3, the DNA is TGTACCAGCAGCCGGCAGGGGGCTTCCTACGAGCAGTACTTC. Its translation: CTSSRQGASYEQYF.

This clonotype has only one observation. The chain uses TRBV9 and TRBJ2-1; 14 nucleotides agree with TRBD2. This CDR3 has 17 amino acids. From germline, CDR1 is SGDLS and CDR2 YYNGEE. V shed 4 bases and J 8 bases; nucleotides not matched to a gene: 11. The CDR3 protein is CASSPGTSGGPFDEQFF. CDR3 nucleotides: TGTGCCAGCAGCCCAGGGACTAGCGGGGGCCCCTTCGATGAGCAGTTCTTC.

This chain joins TRBV6-1 and TRBJ2-7; either TRBD1 or TRBD2 may fit D (6 bases each). The CDR3 loop spans 13 amino acids. With 6 bases removed from V and 6 bases from J, the gap between germline ends came to 15 bases. Germline CDR1 reads MNHNS; CDR2 reads SASEGT. The CDR3 here is CASRDKGGSEQYF. Here the CDR3 DNA reads TGTGCCAGCAGGGACAAGGGGGGTTCCGAGCAGTACTTC.

This chain joins TRBV7-3 and TRBJ2-1, with 10 bases aligning to TRBD2. With 0 bases clipped from V and 4 bases from J, the junction kept 6 bases outside the gene matches. The CDR3 is 17 amino acids. The germline V gene has CDR1 SGHTA and CDR2 FQGTGA. CDR3 in DNA: TGTGCCAGCAGCTTAACAGGGCCTAGCGGGGGTTACAATGAGCAGTTCTTC. Translation gives CASSLTGPSGGYNEQFF. The full variable domain, completed using reference TRBV7-3 and TRBJ2-1, is GAGVSQTPSNKVTEKGKYVELRCDPISGHTALYWYRQSLGQGPEFLIYFQGTGAADDSGLPNDRFFAVRPEGSVSTLKIQRTERGDSAVYLCASSLTGPSGGYNEQFFGPGTRLTVL.

This clonotype appeared a few times. The chain links TRBV12-3 or TRBV12-4 to TRBJ1-1; D might be TRBD1 (6 bases). With 3 bases removed from V and 2 bases from J, the gap between germline ends came to 16 bases. This CDR3 is 16 amino acids long. The CDR3 DNA follows: TGTGCCAGCAGTTTCTCGGGGGCACAAAAAAACACTGAAGCTTTCTTT. Translated: CASSFSGAQKNTEAFF.

V usage is TRBV6-2 or TRBV6-3 and J usage is TRBJ2-3; D is perhaps TRBD1 (6 bases). Germline CDR1 and CDR2: MNHEY and SVGEGT. The CDR3 has 16 residues. V was clipped by 5 bases and J by 1 base, with 16 bases between them. CDR3 DNA sequence: TGTGCCAGCAGTCCCACAGGGAGAGGAGGCACAGATACGCAGTATTTT. It codes for CASSPTGRGGTDTQYF.

This clonotype has more than one count but fewer than ten. J is TRBJ2-5 and V is TRBV20-1, with D perhaps TRBD2 (5 bases). The V gene lost 5 bases and the J gene lost 5 bases, with 15 bases spanning the gap. CDR3 length equals 13 residues. The V gene's germline CDR1 is DFQATT and CDR2 SNEGSKA (reference sequence). In nucleotides, the CDR3 is TGCAGTGCTCCGACTAAGTGGGGTGAGACCCAGTACTTC. Translated: CSAPTKWGETQYF.

The CDR3 spells CASSQEGPQGRYEQYF. CDR3 DNA: TGCGCCAGCAGCCAAGAAGGGCCACAGGGCAGGTACGAGCAGTACTTC. V usage is TRBV4-3 and J usage is TRBJ2-4; D may be TRBD1 (6 bases). TRBJ2-7 matches the DNA end more closely, so the J call is doubtful. The CDR3 has 16 residues. Looked up from germline, CDR1 is LGHNA and CDR2 is YSLEER.

The V gene is TRBV9, the J gene TRBJ1-1, with D unresolved. Looked up from germline, CDR1 is SGDLS and CDR2 is YYNGEE. CDR3 length: 14 amino acids. The V end lost 3 bases, the J end lost 4 bases, and 13 bases lay between the germline ends. CDR3: CASSDSRMGTEAFF. The CDR3, as DNA: TGTGCCAGCAGCGACTCCAGGATGGGCACTGAAGCTTTCTTT.